The sequence of this T cell receptor (beta chain) was determined in a study of PD-1 blockade in mismatch repair-deficient tumors. The TCR-sequenced patients were a few responders to pembrolizumab. Losses at the gene ends were 7 bases for V and 3 bases for J; bases not matched to a gene: 18. The CDR3 length is 18 residues. CDR1 is SNHLY and CDR2 is FYNNEI in the germline V gene. This clone has just one count. Some clones are missing from TCRdb's copy, which holds only in-frame ones; the method was immunoSEQ multiplex PCR. The sample includes fewer than 45,000 clones, about 85% of them seen just once. This clonotype was obtained from an adult with mismatch repair-deficient cancer. This sample comprised peripheral blood, obtained approximately 80 weeks after starting pembrolizumab. V usage is TRBV2 and J usage is TRBJ2-7, with 10 bases that match TRBD1. In DNA, the CDR3 is TGTGCCAGCACCGCGGGGAGACCGGGACAGGGGACGGGCTACGAGCAGTACTTC. It specifies CASTAGRPGQGTGYEQYF.